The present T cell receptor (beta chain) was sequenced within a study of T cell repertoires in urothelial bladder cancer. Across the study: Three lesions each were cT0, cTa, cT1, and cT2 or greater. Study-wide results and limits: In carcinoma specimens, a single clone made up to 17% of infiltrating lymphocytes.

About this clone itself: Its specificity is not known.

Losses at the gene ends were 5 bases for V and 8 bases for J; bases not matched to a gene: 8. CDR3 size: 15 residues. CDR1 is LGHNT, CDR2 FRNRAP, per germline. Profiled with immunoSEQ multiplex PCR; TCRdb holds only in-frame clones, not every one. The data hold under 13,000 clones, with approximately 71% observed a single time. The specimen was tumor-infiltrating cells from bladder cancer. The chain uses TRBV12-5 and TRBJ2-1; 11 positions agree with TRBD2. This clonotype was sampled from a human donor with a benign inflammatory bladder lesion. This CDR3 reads CASGASGGPGDEQFF. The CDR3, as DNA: TGTGCTAGTGGTGCTAGCGGGGGGCCGGGCGATGAGCAGTTCTTC.